This TCR beta chain came from a study of blood T cell repertoires in COVID-19. In germline, CDR1 is PRHDT, CDR2 FYEKMQ (reference sequence). The length of the CDR3 is 13 residues. Trimming took 0 bases from V and 11 from J; bases not matched to a gene: 5. This table comes from immunoSEQ multiplex PCR, and its TCRdb copy is limited to in-frame clones, with some not included. The data show about 160,000 clones, roughly four fifths seen once. This receptor was obtained from a human donor with acute or convalescent COVID-19. The donor label of this sample is uncertain. This chain links TRBV13 with TRBJ2-3; TRBD1 matches 7 bases. The sample was peripheral blood. CDR3 residues: CASSLGRGMGQYF. CDR3 sequence (DNA): TGTGCCAGCAGCTTAGGCAGGGGGATGGGGCAGTATTTT.